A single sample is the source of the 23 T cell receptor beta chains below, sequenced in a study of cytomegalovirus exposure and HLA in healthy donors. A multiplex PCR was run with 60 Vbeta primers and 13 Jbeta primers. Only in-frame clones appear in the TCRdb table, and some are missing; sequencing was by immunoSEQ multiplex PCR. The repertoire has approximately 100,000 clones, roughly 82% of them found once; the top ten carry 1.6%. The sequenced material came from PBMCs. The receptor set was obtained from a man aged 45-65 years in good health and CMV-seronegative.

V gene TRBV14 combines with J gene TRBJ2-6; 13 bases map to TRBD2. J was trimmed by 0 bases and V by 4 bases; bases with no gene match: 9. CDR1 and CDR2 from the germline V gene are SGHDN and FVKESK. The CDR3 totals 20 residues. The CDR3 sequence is CASSRYKGLAGLSGANVLTF. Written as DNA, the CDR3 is TGTGCCAGCAGCCGATATAAGGGACTAGCGGGGCTCTCTGGGGCCAACGTCCTGACTTTC. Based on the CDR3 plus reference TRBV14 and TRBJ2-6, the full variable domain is EAGVTQFPSHSVIEKGQTVTLRCDPISGHDNLYWYRRVMGKEIKFLLHFVKESKQDESGMPNNRFLAERTGGTYSTLKVQPAELEDSGVYFCASSRYKGLAGLSGANVLTFGAGSRLTVL.

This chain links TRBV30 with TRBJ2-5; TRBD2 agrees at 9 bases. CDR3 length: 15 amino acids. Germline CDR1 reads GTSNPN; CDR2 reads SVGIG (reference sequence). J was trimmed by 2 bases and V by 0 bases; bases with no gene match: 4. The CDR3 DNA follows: TGTGCCTGGAGTGTACTAGCGGGTGTACAAGAGACCCAGTACTTC. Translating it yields CAWSVLAGVQETQYF.

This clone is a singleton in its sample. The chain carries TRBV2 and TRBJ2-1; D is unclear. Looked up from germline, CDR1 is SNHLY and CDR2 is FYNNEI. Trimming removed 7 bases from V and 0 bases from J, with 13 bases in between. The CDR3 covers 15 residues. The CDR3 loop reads CASKTTASSYNEQFF. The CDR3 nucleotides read TGTGCCAGCAAGACGACTGCCAGCTCCTACAATGAGCAGTTCTTC. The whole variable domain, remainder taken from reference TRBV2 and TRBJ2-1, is EPEVTQTPSHQVTQMGQEVILRCVPISNHLYFYWYRQILGQKVEFLVSFYNNEISEKSEIFDDQFSVERPDGSNFTLKIRSTKLEDSAMYFCASKTTASSYNEQFFGPGTRLTVL.

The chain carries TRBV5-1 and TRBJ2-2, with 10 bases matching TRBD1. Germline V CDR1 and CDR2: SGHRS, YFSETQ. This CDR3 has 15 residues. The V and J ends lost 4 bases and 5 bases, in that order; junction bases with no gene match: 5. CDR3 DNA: TGCGCCAGCAGCGGGGGACAGGGGTATACCGGGGAGCTGTTTTTT. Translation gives CASSGGQGYTGELFF.

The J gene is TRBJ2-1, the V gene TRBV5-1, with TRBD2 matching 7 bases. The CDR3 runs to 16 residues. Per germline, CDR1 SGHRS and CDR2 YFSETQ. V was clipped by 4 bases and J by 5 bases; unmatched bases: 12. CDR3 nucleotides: TGCGCCAGCAGCACCCCGACTAGCCCCGTTGACAATGAGCAGTTCTTC. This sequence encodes CASSTPTSPVDNEQFF.

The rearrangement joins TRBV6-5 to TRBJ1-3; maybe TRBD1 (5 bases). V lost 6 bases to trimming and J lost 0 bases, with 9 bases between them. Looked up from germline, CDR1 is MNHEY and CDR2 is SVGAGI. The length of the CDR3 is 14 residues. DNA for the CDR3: TGTGCCAGCAGGACAGATTTCTCTGGAAACACCATATATTTT. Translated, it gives CASRTDFSGNTIYF.

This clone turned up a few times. This CDR3 reads CASSLARDLTNQPQHF. The CDR3 coding sequence is TGTGCCAGCAGCTTAGCGCGGGACCTTACCAATCAGCCCCAGCATTTT. The rearrangement uses TRBV7-8 and TRBJ1-5; perhaps TRBD1 as D (5 bases). CDR3 length equals 16 residues. Germline lookup yields CDR1 SGHVS and CDR2 FQNEAQ. V lost 0 bases, J lost 3 bases, and 12 bases lay in between.

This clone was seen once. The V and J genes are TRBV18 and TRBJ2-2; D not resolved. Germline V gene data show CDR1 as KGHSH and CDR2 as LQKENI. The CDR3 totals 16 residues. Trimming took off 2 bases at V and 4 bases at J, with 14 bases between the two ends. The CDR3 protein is CASSPGTAVVTGELFF. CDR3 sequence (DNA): TGTGCCAGCTCACCAGGTACAGCCGTTGTCACCGGGGAGCTGTTTTTT. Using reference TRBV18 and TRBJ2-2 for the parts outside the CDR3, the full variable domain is NAGVMQNPRHLVRRRGQEARLRCSPMKGHSHVYWYRQLPEEGLKFMVYLQKENIIDESGMPKERFSAEFPKEGPSILRIQQVVRGDSAAYFCASSPGTAVVTGELFFGEGSRLTVL.

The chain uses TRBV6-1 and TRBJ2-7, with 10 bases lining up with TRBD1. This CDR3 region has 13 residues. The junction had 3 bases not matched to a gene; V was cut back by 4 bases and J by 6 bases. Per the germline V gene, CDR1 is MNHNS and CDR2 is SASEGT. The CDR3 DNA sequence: TGTGCCAGCAGTGGGTGGGACAGGGGCGAGCAGTACTTC. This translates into CASSGWDRGEQYF.

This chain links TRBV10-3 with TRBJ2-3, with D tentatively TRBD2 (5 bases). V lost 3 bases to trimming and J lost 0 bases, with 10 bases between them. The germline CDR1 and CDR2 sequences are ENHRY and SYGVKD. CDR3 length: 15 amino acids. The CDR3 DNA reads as TGTGCCATCAGTGAATCCCGGGAAAGCACAGATACGCAGTATTTT. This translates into CAISESRESTDTQYF.

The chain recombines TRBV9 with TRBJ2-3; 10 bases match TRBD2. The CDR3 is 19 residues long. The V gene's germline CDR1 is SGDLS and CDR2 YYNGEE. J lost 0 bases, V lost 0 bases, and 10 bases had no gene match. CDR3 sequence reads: CASSVDSPSGGYSTDTQYF. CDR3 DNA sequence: TGTGCCAGCAGCGTAGATTCTCCTAGCGGGGGCTATAGCACAGATACGCAGTATTTT.

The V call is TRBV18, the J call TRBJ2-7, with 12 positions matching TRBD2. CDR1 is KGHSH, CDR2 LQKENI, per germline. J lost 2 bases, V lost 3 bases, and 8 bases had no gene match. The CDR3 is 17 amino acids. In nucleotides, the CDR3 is TGTGCCAGCTCACCGTATACCCTAGCGGGGGGGGCCTACGAGCAGTACTTC. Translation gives CASSPYTLAGGAYEQYF.

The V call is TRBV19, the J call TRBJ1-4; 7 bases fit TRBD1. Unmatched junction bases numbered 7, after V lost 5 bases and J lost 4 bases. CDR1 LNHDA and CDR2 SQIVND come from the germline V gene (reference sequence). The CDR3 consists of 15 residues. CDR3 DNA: TGTGCCAGTAGTGCCTCGGGACAGCTTAATGAAAAACTGTTTTTT. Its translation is CASSASGQLNEKLFF. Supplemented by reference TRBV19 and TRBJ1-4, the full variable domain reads DGGITQSPKYLFRKEGQNVTLSCEQNLNHDAMYWYRQDPGQGLRLIYYSQIVNDFQKGDIAEGYSVSREKKESFPLTVTSAQKNPTAFYLCASSASGQLNEKLFFGSGTQLSVL.

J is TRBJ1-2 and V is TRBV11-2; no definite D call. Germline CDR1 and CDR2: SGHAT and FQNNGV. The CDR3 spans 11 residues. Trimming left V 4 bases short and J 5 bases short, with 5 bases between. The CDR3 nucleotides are TGTGCCAGCAGCTCAGGTTATGGCTACACCTTC. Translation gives CASSSGYGYTF.

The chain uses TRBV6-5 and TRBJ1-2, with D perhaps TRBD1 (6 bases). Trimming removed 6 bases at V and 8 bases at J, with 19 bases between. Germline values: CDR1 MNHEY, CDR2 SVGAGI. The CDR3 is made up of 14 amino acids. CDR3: CASSQPAGGGGYTF. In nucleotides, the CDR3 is TGTGCCAGCAGCCAGCCGGCGGGGGGCGGAGGCTACACCTTC.

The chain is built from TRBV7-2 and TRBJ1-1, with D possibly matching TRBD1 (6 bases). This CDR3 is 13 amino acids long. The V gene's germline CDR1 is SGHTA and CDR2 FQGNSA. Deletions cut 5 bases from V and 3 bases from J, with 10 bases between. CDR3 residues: CASSRKGDTEAFF. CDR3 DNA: TGTGCCAGCAGCCGCAAGGGGGACACTGAAGCTTTCTTT.

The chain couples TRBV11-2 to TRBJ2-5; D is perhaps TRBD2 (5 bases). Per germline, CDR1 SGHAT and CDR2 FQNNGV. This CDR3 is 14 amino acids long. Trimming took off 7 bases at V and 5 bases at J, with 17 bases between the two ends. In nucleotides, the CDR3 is TGTGCCAGCACCGCCAGCCCCGGCGGGGAGACCCAGTACTTC. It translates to CASTASPGGETQYF.

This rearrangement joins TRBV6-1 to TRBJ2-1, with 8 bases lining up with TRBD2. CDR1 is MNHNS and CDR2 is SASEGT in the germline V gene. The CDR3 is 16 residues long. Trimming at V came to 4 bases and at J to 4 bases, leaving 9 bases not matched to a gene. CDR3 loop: CASSAYGGGGYNEQFF. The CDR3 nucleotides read TGTGCCAGCAGTGCATACGGGGGGGGCGGATACAATGAGCAGTTCTTC.

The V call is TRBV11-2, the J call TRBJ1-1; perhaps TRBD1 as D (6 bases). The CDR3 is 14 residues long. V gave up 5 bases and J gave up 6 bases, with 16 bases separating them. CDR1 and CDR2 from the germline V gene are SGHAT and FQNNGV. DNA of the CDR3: TGTGCCAGCAGCCCTCTAGGGGGGGACCCTGAAGCTTTCTTT. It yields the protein CASSPLGGDPEAFF. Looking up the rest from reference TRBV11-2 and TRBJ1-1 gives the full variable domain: EAGVAQSPRYKIIEKRQSVAFWCNPISGHATLYWYQQILGQGPKLLIQFQNNGVVDDSQLPKDRFSAERLKGVDSTLKIQPAKLEDSAVYLCASSPLGGDPEAFFGQGTRLTVV.

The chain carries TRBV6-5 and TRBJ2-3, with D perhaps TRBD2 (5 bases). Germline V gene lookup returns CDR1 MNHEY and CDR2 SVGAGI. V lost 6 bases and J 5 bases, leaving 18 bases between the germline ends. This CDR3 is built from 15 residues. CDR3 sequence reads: CASRSFGVRGDTQYF. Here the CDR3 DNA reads TGTGCCAGCAGGAGTTTCGGGGTCAGAGGAGATACGCAGTATTTT.

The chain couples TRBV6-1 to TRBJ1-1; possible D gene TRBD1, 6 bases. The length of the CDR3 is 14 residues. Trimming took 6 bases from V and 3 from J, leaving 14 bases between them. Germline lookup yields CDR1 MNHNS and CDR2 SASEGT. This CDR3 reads CASRTTGRDTEAFF. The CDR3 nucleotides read TGTGCCAGCAGAACAACAGGGAGGGACACTGAAGCTTTCTTT.

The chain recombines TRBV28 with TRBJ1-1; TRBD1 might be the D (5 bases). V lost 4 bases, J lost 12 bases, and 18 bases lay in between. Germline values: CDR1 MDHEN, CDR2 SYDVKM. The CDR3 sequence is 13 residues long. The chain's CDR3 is CASSSTPPVGPFF. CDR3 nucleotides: TGTGCCAGCAGTTCCACCCCTCCAGTGGGGCCTTTCTTT. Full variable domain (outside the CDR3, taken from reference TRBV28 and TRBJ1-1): DVKVTQSSRYLVKRTGEKVFLECVQDMDHENMFWYRQDPGLGLRLIYFSYDVKMKEKGDIPEGYSVSREKKERFSLILESASTNQTSMYLCASSSTPPVGPFFGQGTRLTVV.

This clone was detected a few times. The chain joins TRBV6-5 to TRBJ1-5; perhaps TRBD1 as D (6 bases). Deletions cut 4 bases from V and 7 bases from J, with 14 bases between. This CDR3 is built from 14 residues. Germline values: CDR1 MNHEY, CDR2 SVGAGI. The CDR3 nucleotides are TGTGCCAGCAGTTCTACAGGGTTGGTCCAGCCCCAGCATTTT. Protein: CASSSTGLVQPQHF.